This T cell receptor (beta chain) stems from a study of radiotherapy plus CTLA-4 blockade in lung cancer. Overall study context: Of all patients, approximately 19% responded objectively and approximately 29% showed disease control. The study, taken as a whole, reports: Early blood T cell clone changes and increased post-radiation serum interferon-beta were reportedly the strongest response predictors. Clones derived from tumor TCRs expanded in blood after radiotherapy plus ipilimumab.

It was focal radiation plus CTLA-4 blockade with ipilimumab that patients with chemo-refractory metastatic non-small-cell lung cancer received. CDR3 length: 15 residues. With 3 bases clipped from V and 4 bases from J, the junction kept 7 bases outside the gene matches. The germline CDR1 and CDR2 sequences are SGHAT and FQDESV (reference sequence). Only in-frame clones appear in the TCRdb table, and some are missing; sequencing was by immunoSEQ multiplex PCR. The sample includes about 81,000 clones, 72% of them seen just once. Details on this clone: The antigen remains undetermined.

Sample: peripheral blood, taken from a patient treated with radiotherapy plus ipilimumab. The chain couples TRBV11-1 to TRBJ2-7; 9 bases are shared with TRBD2. The sequence was obtained from a human donor with non-small cell lung cancer that progressed on radiotherapy plus ipilimumab. The CDR3 protein is CASSLGLAGLYEQYF. The CDR3 bases are TGTGCCAGCAGCTTGGGCCTAGCGGGACTTTACGAGCAGTACTTC.